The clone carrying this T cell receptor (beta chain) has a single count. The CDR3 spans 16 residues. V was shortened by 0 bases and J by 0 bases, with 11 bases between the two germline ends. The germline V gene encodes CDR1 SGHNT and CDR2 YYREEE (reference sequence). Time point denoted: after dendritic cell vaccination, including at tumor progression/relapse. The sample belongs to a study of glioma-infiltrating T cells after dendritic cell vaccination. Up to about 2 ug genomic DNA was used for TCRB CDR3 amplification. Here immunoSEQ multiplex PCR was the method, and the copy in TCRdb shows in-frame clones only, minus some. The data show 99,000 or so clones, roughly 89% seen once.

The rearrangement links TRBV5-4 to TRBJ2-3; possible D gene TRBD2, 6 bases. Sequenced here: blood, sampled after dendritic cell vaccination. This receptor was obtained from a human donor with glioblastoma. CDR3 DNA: TGTGCCAGCAGCTTGGTCTTAGCGGCTAGCACAGATACGCAGTATTTT. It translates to CASSLVLAASTDTQYF.